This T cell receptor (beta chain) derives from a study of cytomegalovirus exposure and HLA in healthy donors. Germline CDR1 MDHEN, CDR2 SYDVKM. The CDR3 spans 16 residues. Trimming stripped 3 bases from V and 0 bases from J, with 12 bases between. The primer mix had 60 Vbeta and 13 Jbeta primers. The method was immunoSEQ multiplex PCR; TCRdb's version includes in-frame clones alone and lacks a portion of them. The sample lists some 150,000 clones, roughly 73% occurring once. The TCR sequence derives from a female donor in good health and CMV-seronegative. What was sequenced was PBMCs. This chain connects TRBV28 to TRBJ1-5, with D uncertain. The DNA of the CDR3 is TGTGCCAGCAGTTTTCTAGTTACGGGTAGCAATCAGCCCCAGCATTTT. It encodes CASSFLVTGSNQPQHF. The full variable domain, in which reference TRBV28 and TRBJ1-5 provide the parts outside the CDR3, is DVKVTQSSRYLVKRTGEKVFLECVQDMDHENMFWYRQDPGLGLRLIYFSYDVKMKEKGDIPEGYSVSREKKERFSLILESASTNQTSMYLCASSFLVTGSNQPQHFGDGTRLSIL.